These T cell receptor beta chains were read from a single sample in a study of blood T cell repertoires in COVID-19. Here immunoSEQ multiplex PCR was the method, and the copy in TCRdb shows in-frame clones only, minus some. The data show about 64,000 clones, 88% seen once. The specimen sequenced was PBMCs or T cells enriched from blood (not recorded which). These TCRs come from a woman between 40 and 55 years old who had recovered from COVID-19. CDR3s include the opening cysteine and the closing phenylalanine or tryptophan. D genes are given only for firm matches. Not all rows give a size; the values are once, few, many and, for expanded clones, a class.

j_call d_call v_call clone_size cdr3_nt cdr3_aa
TRBJ1-2 - TRBV12-5 - TGTGCTAGTGGTTCACAGACCGATCACTCTGGCTACACCTTC CASGSQTDHSGYTF
TRBJ2-7 TRBD2 TRBV9 - TGTGCCAGCAGCGTAGGACTAGCGGGGGTATTGAACGAGCAGTACTTC CASSVGLAGVLNEQYF
TRBJ2-7 TRBD1 TRBV27 - TGTGCCAGCACAACGTGGGACAGGGGTCAGGGGGAGCAGTACTTC CASTTWDRGQGEQYF
TRBJ1-3 TRBD1 TRBV7-2 - TGTGCCAGCAGCTTATACGGGACAGCGGCCCCCGGAAACACCATATATTTT CASSLYGTAAPGNTIYF
TRBJ2-2 - TRBV5-4 - TGTGCCAGCAGCTTATCGGGGGTGCACACCGGGGAGCTGTTTTTT CASSLSGVHTGELFF
TRBJ2-7 TRBD1 TRBV7-9 - TGTGCCAGCAGCTTTTCGACAGGGTCGTCCGAGCAGTACTTC CASSFSTGSSEQYF
TRBJ2-4 - TRBV11-3 - TGTGCCAGCAGCTTAGACGGTCCTAATAACATTCAGTACTTC CASSLDGPNNIQYF
TRBJ2-7 - TRBV27 - TGTGCCAGCAGGACCCCGGCGGTCTCCTACGAGCAGTACTTC CASRTPAVSYEQYF
TRBJ1-2 TRBD1 TRBV7-3 - TGTGCCAGCAGCTTAGGCTTACCGGGACAGGGGGCAAACCACTATGGCTACACCTTC CASSLGLPGQGANHYGYTF
TRBJ1-6 - TRBV12-3/TRBV12-4 - TGTGCCAGCAGGGAGCTCACAAATTCACCCCTCCACTTT CASRELTNSPLHF
TRBJ2-1 TRBD1 TRBV20-1 - TGCAGTGCTTCAGGGGGCCAGGGGCAGTTCTTC CSASGGQGQFF
TRBJ2-7 - TRBV19 few TGTGCCAGTAGTAAGAGGAGGGTGGGGGATCCAGGCCCCGCTGTCTTC CASSKRRVGDPGPAVF
TRBJ1-2 - TRBV6-1 - TGTGCCAGCAGTGAAGTCGTAGGGGGGGTTAACTATGGCTACACCTTC CASSEVVGGVNYGYTF
TRBJ1-2 TRBD1 TRBV27 - TGTGCCAGCAGTCCCGGGACAGGGGCGGCCTATGGCTACACCTTC CASSPGTGAAYGYTF
TRBJ2-3 - TRBV6-4 - TGTGCCAGCAGTGACTCGCGGTCAGGGCCAGATACGCAGTATTTT CASSDSRSGPDTQYF
TRBJ2-7 - TRBV5-1 - TGCGCCAGCAGCTTGGGGAGACAGGCAGGCCCCTACGAGCAGTACTTC CASSLGRQAGPYEQYF
TRBJ1-3 TRBD1 TRBV19 - TGTGCCAGTAGTTTCCAGGGGGCCGCCGGAAACACCATATATTTT CASSFQGAAGNTIYF
TRBJ1-1 TRBD1 TRBV27 few TGTGCCAGCAGTTTATCACAGGGGTTTCGGTACACTGAAGCTTTCTTT CASSLSQGFRYTEAFF
TRBJ2-7 TRBD2 TRBV13 few TGTGCCAGCAGCGTAGCGGGGGGCTCCTACGAGCAGTACTTC CASSVAGGSYEQYF
TRBJ2-7 - TRBV3-1/TRBV3-2 - TGTGCCAGCAGCCAAGGCATAGGGCAGGGATACTACGAGCAGTACTTC CASSQGIGQGYYEQYF
TRBJ1-1 - TRBV3-1/TRBV3-2 - TGTGCCAGCAGCCAAGCACATATGAACACTGAAGCTTTCTTT CASSQAHMNTEAFF
TRBJ2-7 - TRBV7-9 - TGTGCCGGGGGGACAGCCTACGAGCAGTACTTC CAGGTAYEQYF
TRBJ1-2 - TRBV7-2 - TGTGCCAGCAGCCTCCAGGGCGTCAGTGGCTACACCTTC CASSLQGVSGYTF
TRBJ2-5 - TRBV11-2 - TGTGCCAGCAGCCGAGAACTAGTGGAGACCCAGTACTTC CASSRELVETQYF
TRBJ2-7 TRBD2 TRBV5-1 - TGCGCCAGCAGCTTAAGCGGGGGGAAGCCCTACGAGCAGTACTTC CASSLSGGKPYEQYF
TRBJ2-2 - TRBV4-2 - TGTGCCAGCAGCCAAGATGATGACTCCGGGGAGCTGTTTTTT CASSQDDDSGELFF
TRBJ1-5 - TRBV7-9 once TGTGCCAGCAGCTTAGTGGGGGCGTTCGGTAATCAGCCCCAGCATTTT CASSLVGAFGNQPQHF
TRBJ1-1 - TRBV12-3/TRBV12-4 - TGTGCCAGCAGTTTAGCGACAGGCGAAGCTTTCTTT CASSLATGEAFF
TRBJ1-5 - TRBV5-8 - TGTGCCAGCAGCTCCTGGAATGACAGGAGTCAGCCCCAGCATTTT CASSSWNDRSQPQHF
TRBJ2-1 - TRBV10-3 - TGTGCCATCAGTGAGTACGACAACACCTACAATGAGCAGTTCTTC CAISEYDNTYNEQFF
TRBJ2-7 - TRBV21-1 - TGTGCCAGCCCGACCCGGATAGGACAGGGTTCGGGCGAGCAGTACTTC CASPTRIGQGSGEQYF
TRBJ1-1 - TRBV6-2/TRBV6-3 once TGTGCCAGCAGCTCCCATTCAGAGGTCAAGAACACTGAAGCTTTCTTT CASSSHSEVKNTEAFF
TRBJ1-2 TRBD1 TRBV7-9 - TGTGCCAGCAGCTTCGGGATAGGGGGCTACGGCTACACCTTC CASSFGIGGYGYTF
TRBJ1-5 - TRBV20-1 once TGCAGTGCTAGTTCCAGGGTGAGTGATCAGCCCCAGCATTTT CSASSRVSDQPQHF
TRBJ2-5 TRBD2 TRBV6-5 - TGTGCCAACTCGGGACTAGCGGGGGGGAGCGAGACCCAGTACTTC CANSGLAGGSETQYF
TRBJ1-1 - TRBV5-1 - TGCGCCAGCAGCTTTAAGGGACAGAACACTGAAGCTTTCTTT CASSFKGQNTEAFF
TRBJ2-1 - TRBV7-9 - TGTGCCAGCAGTGAGGGACTCGCCAATGAGCAGTTCTTC CASSEGLANEQFF
TRBJ2-5 TRBD1 TRBV20-1 - TGCAGTGCCAGTTACTCCGGGACAGTACAAGAGACCCAGTACTTC CSASYSGTVQETQYF
TRBJ2-1 TRBD2 TRBV20-1 - TGCAGTGCTACTAGCGGGGATGAGCAGTTCTTC CSATSGDEQFF
TRBJ1-5 - TRBV6-5 - TGTGCCAGCAGGAACTACAATCAGCCCCAGCATTTT CASRNYNQPQHF
TRBJ1-1 TRBD1 TRBV4-1 - TGCGCCAGCAGCCAGGACAGGGGCCGCTCAAGGAACACTGAAGCTTTCTTT CASSQDRGRSRNTEAFF
TRBJ1-1 - TRBV2 - TGTGCCAGTGGGACTTACTCCACTGAAGCTTTCTTT CASGTYSTEAFF
TRBJ2-7 TRBD1 TRBV5-1 - TGCGCCAGCAGCTTGGCCCAGACAGGGACCAACTACGAGCAGTACTTC CASSLAQTGTNYEQYF
TRBJ1-6 TRBD1 TRBV4-1 - TGCGCCAGCAGCCAAGTCTGGCAGGGGGCAGATTCACCCCTCCACTTT CASSQVWQGADSPLHF
TRBJ1-1 - TRBV21-1 - TGTGCCAGCAGCCAAAACCAGGGGAAGTACACTGAAGCTTTCTTT CASSQNQGKYTEAFF
TRBJ2-5 TRBD2 TRBV4-1 - TGCGCCAGCAGCCAAGATCCAAGCGGGGGTCTCCAAGAGACCCAGTACTTC CASSQDPSGGLQETQYF
TRBJ1-1 - TRBV2 - TGTGCCAGCAGTGAAGATCGGGGGACTGAAGCTTTCTTT CASSEDRGTEAFF
TRBJ1-6 - TRBV7-9 - TGTGCCAGCAGCTCAGAGGGGGGGAATTATAATTCACCCCTCCACTTT CASSSEGGNYNSPLHF
TRBJ1-2 TRBD1 TRBV4-2 - TGTGCCAGCAGCCAAGAAGGACTAAAGGGGGCGGGGTATGGCTACACCTTC CASSQEGLKGAGYGYTF
TRBJ2-1 TRBD2 TRBV3-1/TRBV3-2 - TGTGCCAGCAGCGCGGGACTAGTGGGCAATGAGCAGTTCTTC CASSAGLVGNEQFF
TRBJ1-1 TRBD1 TRBV20-1 once TGCAGTGTTAGGGGGGACAGAGAAGCTTTCTTT CSVRGDREAFF
TRBJ1-3 TRBD1 TRBV7-9 - TGTGCCAGCAGCCCCTCCGGGACAGCGGTTTTATCGGGAAACACCATATATTTT CASSPSGTAVLSGNTIYF
TRBJ1-2 TRBD1 TRBV7-8 - TGTGCCAGCAGCTTAACAGGGACAGGGGGAGAAGGCTACACCTTC CASSLTGTGGEGYTF
TRBJ1-1 TRBD1 TRBV2 few TGTGCCAGCAAGAGGGGAGCAGGGGGCACTGAAGCTTTCTTT CASKRGAGGTEAFF
TRBJ2-5 - TRBV19 once TGTGCCAGTAGTGCCCACCGCAACAGACACCAAGAGACCCAGTACTTC CASSAHRNRHQETQYF